The 28 T cell receptor beta chains presented below share a single source sample, sequenced in a study of beta chain features in type 1 diabetes. What was sequenced were expressed TCRB transcripts, since all of the isolated RNA had been reverse transcribed. Assay: immunoSEQ multiplex PCR; the TCRdb copy retains only in-frame clones and omits some. The table has some 410,000 clones, about an eighth seen once. The sample taken for sequencing was naive CD4+ T cells from blood. The receptors derive from a woman in her late teens or twenties in good health.

This clone appeared a few times. V usage is TRBV4-1 and J usage is TRBJ1-4, with D unclear. Germline-derived CDR1 and CDR2 are MGHRA and YSYEKL. Trimming took off 2 bases at V and 5 bases at J, with 6 bases between the two ends. This CDR3 comprises 13 residues. The CDR3 DNA follows: TGCGCCAGCAGCCAAACTCTGAATGAAAAACTGTTTTTT. Its protein is CASSQTLNEKLFF.

This clone has a handful of counts. Within the sample, other DNA sequences also encode this same CDR3. V gene TRBV29-1 combines with J gene TRBJ1-3; D gene unclear. The CDR3 is made up of 11 amino acids. Germline lookup yields CDR1 SQVTM and CDR2 ANQGSEA. Trimming removed 6 bases from V and 3 bases from J, with 6 bases in between. CDR3 in DNA: TGCAGCGTGGAGAGTGGAAACACCATATATTTT. It specifies CSVESGNTIYF.

The chain employs TRBV5-1 and TRBJ2-5, with 12 nucleotides matching TRBD2. Germline V gene sequence: CDR1 SGHRS, CDR2 YFSETQ. V trimming: 5 bases; J trimming: 6 bases; junction bases outside the gene matches: 8. CDR3 length: 15 amino acids. The CDR3 protein is CASSFGLAGNKTQYF. As DNA, the CDR3 is TGCGCCAGCAGTTTTGGACTAGCGGGGAACAAGACCCAGTACTTC.

The V call is TRBV6-1, the J call TRBJ2-7, with a weak D call TRBD2 (6 bases). Germline lookup yields CDR1 MNHNS and CDR2 SASEGT. Trimming shortened V by 10 bases and J by 3 bases, and 16 bases separated the two germline ends. This CDR3 has 13 amino acids. The CDR3 DNA reads TGTGCCACCCAGCAGTCCGGGGGCTACGAGCAGTACGTC. This translates into CATQQSGGYEQYV.

The chain employs TRBV6-5 and TRBJ1-1; 7 bases match TRBD1. This CDR3 spans 14 amino acids. CDR1 is MNHEY and CDR2 is SVGAGI in the germline V gene. Germline trimming cut 4 bases from V and 1 base from J; bases unmatched to any gene: 3. In nucleotides, the CDR3 is TGTGCCAGCAGTTCCCGGGACAGGAACACTGAAGCTTTCTTT. It codes for CASSSRDRNTEAFF.

This rearrangement joins TRBV19 to TRBJ2-4; a weak D match, TRBD2 (6 bases). V was pared by 5 bases and J by 0 bases, with 8 bases between. Germline loops: CDR1 LNHDA, CDR2 SQIVND (reference sequence). This CDR3 contains 14 residues. The CDR3 sequence: CASSGRLAKNIQYF. CDR3 sequence (DNA): TGTGCCAGTAGTGGGAGGCTAGCCAAAAACATTCAGTACTTC.

Comments on this clone: Other nucleotide sequences from this sample produce the same CDR3. The chain joins TRBV7-3 to TRBJ2-2; no clear D gene. With 5 bases removed from V and 1 base from J, the gap between germline ends came to 8 bases. The CDR3 has 14 amino acids. The germline V gene encodes CDR1 SGHTA and CDR2 FQGTGA. The CDR3 loop reads CASSLSENTGELFF. The CDR3 DNA reads as TGTGCCAGCAGCCTCTCCGAGAACACCGGGGAGCTGTTTTTT.

This clone was seen a handful of times. The chain uses TRBV7-3 and TRBJ2-2; D is perhaps TRBD1 (5 bases). The CDR3 is 13 amino acids. Germline V gives CDR1 SGHTA, CDR2 FQGTGA. Trimming pared 5 bases from V and 6 bases from J, leaving 10 bases between. The CDR3, as DNA: TGTGCCAGCAGCCAGACAGAGTCCGGGGAGCTGTTTTTT. Translated, it gives CASSQTESGELFF.

V is TRBV7-9 and J is TRBJ2-3; TRBD1 matches at 7 bases. Germline lookup yields CDR1 SEHNR and CDR2 FQNEAQ (reference sequence). The CDR3 has 15 residues. V was pared by 2 bases and J by 6 bases, with 8 bases of the junction left unmatched. CDR3 region: CASSLRGRGSDTQYF. The DNA of the CDR3 is TGTGCCAGCAGCTTACGTGGCAGGGGGTCGGATACGCAGTATTTT.

This sequence joins TRBV6-5 and TRBJ2-1; either TRBD1 or TRBD2 may supply D (5 bases each). The CDR3 sequence is 14 residues long. V lost 2 bases and J lost 6, with 11 bases in between. The germline V gene has CDR1 MNHEY and CDR2 SVGAGI. The CDR3 DNA reads as TGTGCCAGCAGTTACGGGGGTCTGCTCAATGAGCAGTTCTTC. The encoded protein is CASSYGGLLNEQFF.

This clone occurred a few times. The chain joins TRBV30 to TRBJ1-2; no clear D. V was clipped by 4 bases and J by 4 bases, with 19 bases between them. This CDR3 spans 15 amino acids. The germline gives CDR1 GTSNPN, CDR2 SVGIG (reference sequence). CDR3 residues: CAWKGVLGGSYGYTF. In DNA form, the CDR3 reads TGTGCCTGGAAGGGAGTCCTTGGAGGGAGCTATGGCTACACCTTC.

The genes are TRBV6-5 and TRBJ2-5, with a weak D call TRBD2 (6 bases). The V gene's germline CDR1 is MNHEY and CDR2 SVGAGI. There are 15 residues in the CDR3. With 0 bases removed from V and 1 base from J, the gap between germline ends came to 9 bases. The CDR3, as DNA: TGTGCCAGCAGTTACTCAGGAGGGTTCCAAGAGACCCAGTACTTC. Translation gives CASSYSGGFQETQYF.

Note on this clone: The sample holds other DNA sequences that translate to the same CDR3. The chain links TRBV15 to TRBJ2-3, with 11 bases lining up with TRBD2. V gave up 5 bases and J gave up 3 bases; unmatched junction bases: 4. This CDR3 has 15 amino acids. The V gene's germline CDR1 is LNHNV and CDR2 YYDKDF (reference sequence). The CDR3 DNA reads as TGTGCCACCAGCCGAGTAGCGGGAGGGACAGATACGCAGTATTTT. Residues: CATSRVAGGTDTQYF. The full variable domain, rest sourced from reference TRBV15 and TRBJ2-3, is DAMVIQNPRYQVTQFGKPVTLSCSQTLNHNVMYWYQQKSSQAPKLLFHYYDKDFNNEADTPDNFQSRRPNTSFCFLDIRSPGLGDTAMYLCATSRVAGGTDTQYFGPGTRLTVL.

This sequence joins TRBV7-6 and TRBJ1-4; the D gene is possibly TRBD1 (5 bases). V lost 5 bases and J lost 8, with 21 bases in between. This CDR3 has 16 residues. Germline V gives CDR1 SGHVS, CDR2 FNYEAQ. In nucleotides, the CDR3 is TGTGCCAGCAGCCCCGTTGGGCTCGCGGGGGTCGAAAAACTGTTTTTT. It translates to CASSPVGLAGVEKLFF.

The V and J genes are TRBV7-2 and TRBJ2-1; D uncertain. The CDR3 runs 12 residues. Germline values: CDR1 SGHTA, CDR2 FQGNSA. Deletions cut 1 base from V and 11 bases from J, with 9 bases between. CDR3 amino acids: CASSLGRSQQFF. The CDR3 coding sequence is TGTGCCAGCAGCTTAGGTCGCAGTCAGCAGTTCTTC.

CDR3 sequence (DNA): TGTGCCATCAGTCAGGGTTCGTGGGGAAACACCATATATTTT. This translates into CAISQGSWGNTIYF. The V gene is TRBV10-3, the J gene TRBJ1-3; the D gene is possibly TRBD1 (5 bases). The CDR3 has 14 residues. Trimming stripped 5 bases from V and 4 bases from J, with 12 bases between. The germline gives CDR1 ENHRY, CDR2 SYGVKD.

The gene calls are TRBV12-5 and TRBJ1-3; D is ambiguous. CDR1 and CDR2 from the germline V gene are LGHNT and FRNRAP. V was clipped by 2 bases and J by 4 bases, with 15 bases between them. This CDR3 region has 16 residues. For the CDR3, the DNA is TGTGCTAGTGGTTTGATGAGGGAACCTTGGGGAAACACCATATATTTT. Protein product: CASGLMREPWGNTIYF.

The chain combines TRBV7-3 with TRBJ2-3; D may be TRBD1 (6 bases). V lost 1 base, J lost 0 bases, and 14 bases lay in between. Germline V lookup: CDR1 SGHTA, CDR2 FQGTGA. The CDR3 totals 17 residues. The DNA of the CDR3 is TGTGCCAGCAGCTTAAGGGCGGCAGGGGCTAGCACAGATACGCAGTATTTT. Its protein product is CASSLRAAGASTDTQYF.

The sample holds one count of this clone. The chain employs TRBV25-1 and TRBJ2-2; possible D gene TRBD2, 5 bases. The CDR3 sequence is 13 residues long. Per germline, CDR1 MGHDK and CDR2 SYGVNS. V lost 5 bases, J lost 4 bases, and 8 bases lay in between. DNA for the CDR3: TGTGCCAGCAGTCCGGCGGGCACCGGGGAGCTGTTTTTT. It encodes CASSPAGTGELFF.

This clone was observed a few times. The chain employs TRBV9 and TRBJ2-2; tentatively, D is TRBD2 (6 bases). V was cut by 3 bases and J by 4 bases, with 19 bases left in between. CDR3 length equals 17 residues. Germline CDR1 and CDR2: SGDLS and YYNGEE. The CDR3 region is CASSDAGLRPSTGELFF. DNA for the CDR3: TGTGCCAGCAGCGACGCGGGACTGCGACCGAGCACCGGGGAGCTGTTTTTT.

This clone was counted at least ten times. The rearrangement uses TRBV4-3 and TRBJ2-3; TRBD1 aligns across 7 bases. V dropped 2 bases and J dropped 6; count of bases not matched to a gene: 5. In germline, CDR1 is LGHNA, CDR2 YSLEER. The CDR3 covers 14 residues. Here the CDR3 reads CASSQRQGTDTQYF. CDR3 DNA sequence: TGCGCCAGCAGCCAAAGACAGGGAACCGATACGCAGTATTTT.

On this clone: Other DNA sequences in this specimen translate into the identical CDR3. The V gene is TRBV9, the J gene TRBJ2-5; D possibly corresponds to TRBD1 (5 bases). Germline lookup yields CDR1 SGDLS and CDR2 YYNGEE. V lost 0 bases, J lost 2 bases, and 8 bases lay in between. The CDR3 is 14 residues long. CDR3 bases: TGTGCCAGCAGCGTAGGGGGCTATCAAGAGACCCAGTACTTC. The encoded protein is CASSVGGYQETQYF.

This clone was picked up a small number of times. The chain recombines TRBV6-6 with TRBJ1-1; D gene unclear. The CDR3 is made up of 12 amino acids. CDR1 is MNHNY and CDR2 is SVGAGI in the germline V gene (reference sequence). Trimming shortened V by 3 bases and J by 8 bases, and 10 bases separated the two germline ends. The CDR3 bases are TGTGCCAGCAGTTATCCGGAATTCGAAGCTTTCTTT. Residues: CASSYPEFEAFF.

Concerning this clone: One junction end disagrees with the germline gene, perhaps due to a read error. The J gene is TRBJ2-1, the V gene TRBV27, with TRBD1 identical over 8 bases. There are 16 residues in the CDR3. Per the germline V gene, CDR1 is MNHEY and CDR2 is SMNVEV (reference sequence). CDR3 DNA sequence: TGTGCCCGCAGTTGGGGCCCGGGACAGGCCAACAATGAGCAGTTCTTC. This sequence encodes CARSWGPGQANNEQFF.

This clone showed up just a few times. One end of the junction varies from germline; a read error may be responsible. The chain is built from TRBV7-9 and TRBJ2-2; D not resolved. CDR3 length: 16 residues. Germline loops: CDR1 SEHNR, CDR2 FQNEAQ (reference sequence). In DNA form, the CDR3 reads TGCGCCAGCAGCCAAGAGCGCCGCTTTGCAACCGGGGAGCTGTTTTTT. Its translation is CASSQERRFATGELFF.

The chain joins TRBV2 to TRBJ2-3; TRBD1 matches 9 bases. V lost 6 bases to trimming and J lost 3 bases; unmatched junction nucleotides: 10. Per germline, CDR1 SNHLY and CDR2 FYNNEI. The CDR3 length is 16 residues. CDR3 bases: TGTGCCAGCAGCTATCTGGGACAGGGTAGTACAGATACGCAGTATTTT. This codes for CASSYLGQGSTDTQYF.

This clone was counted only a few times. This chain links TRBV10-3 with TRBJ2-5; tentatively, D is TRBD2 (6 bases). In germline, CDR1 is ENHRY, CDR2 SYGVKD. The ends were cut back, 4 bases at V and 5 bases at J, with 8 bases in the middle. This CDR3 has 12 amino acids. The CDR3 reads CAISGRGETQYF. The CDR3 DNA reads as TGTGCCATCAGTGGCCGGGGGGAGACCCAGTACTTC.

The J gene is TRBJ1-2, the V gene TRBV15; D remains unclear. Germline V gene sequence: CDR1 LNHNV, CDR2 YYDKDF (reference sequence). The CDR3 spans 16 residues. The V end lost 0 bases, the J end lost 4 bases, and 15 bases lay between the germline ends. Here the CDR3 reads CATSRDPRPGFYGYTF. DNA for the CDR3: TGTGCCACCAGCAGAGATCCGCGCCCTGGTTTCTATGGCTACACCTTC.